This entry concerns a single TCR beta chain. Its cognate antigen has yet to be identified. Within one base of it there is no much larger clone, and no base qualities were kept. This entry belongs to a study of T cells in Graves' hyperthyroidism and ophthalmopathy (dated by TCRdb to the late 2010s). For context, the study as a whole: Peripheral blood samples were taken at the time of initial diagnosis, prior to any treatment. To identify distinguishing TCR V-J signatures, a discovery cohort of around 100 patients was used, comprising 43 with Graves' ophthalmopathy and some 60 with stable Graves' hyperthyroidism. Prospective prediction of ophthalmopathy was tested in an independent validation cohort consisting of 18 hyperthyroidism patients and more than 15 patients who later progressed to ophthalmopathy. The approximately 95 discovery patients were divided at random into training and test sets in a 7:3 ratio. Once sampling was done, hyperthyroidism patients were given methimazole at a starting dose of 30 mg daily, whereas ophthalmopathy patients were given high-dose intravenous methylprednisolone. In over five Graves' hyperthyroidism patients, the study also compared T-cell repertoires from thyroid tissue with T-cell repertoires from blood. According to the paper, TCR Vbeta CDR3 sequencing was carried out on 135 peripheral blood samples, which came from approximately 41 ophthalmopathy, around 74 hyperthyroidism and about 17 progressor patients. Paper-wide results and their limitations: No statistical method was used to set the sample size in advance, and investigators knew the group allocation. In validation, the model predicted progression to ophthalmopathy with approximately 71% sensitivity and 72% to 85% specificity, a median of about six months before onset. A model built on a 13 V-J signature distinguished ophthalmopathy from stable hyperthyroidism, reaching about 89% sensitivity and 81.08% specificity in cross-validation and 80%/75% in testing. Most expanded thyroid clonotypes (frequency above 0.001) were also detected in blood, a finding suggesting that blood repertoires may reflect thyroid immune responses.

The TCR beta CDR3 regions were amplified from the RNA transcripts. A first-round RT-PCR of the TCR CDR3 used the HTBI primer set with the Qiagen OneStep RT-PCR kit. A second multiplex PCR round built the libraries, followed by size selection and purification. Libraries were sequenced paired-end with 100 bp reads on an Illumina HiSeq2000. The study's own analysis went as follows. SOAPnuke was used to process the raw data, throwing out any read that contained adapters or uncalled bases, had a mean Phred below 15, or lacked an exact constant-primer or identifier match. COPE v1.2.5 was used to merge the high-quality paired reads, and each unique nucleotide sequence was defined as a clonotype. MiTCR v1.1 was used to align clonotypes to the IMGT TRBV, TRBD and TRBJ reference segments. The analysis was restricted to V-J combinations with a frequency above 0.0001, which together covered 99.2% of the repertoires. The TCS score was defined as F50 (clonal expansion) divided by E x V (chaos), with BLOSUM62-based TCRdist calculated between CDR3 peptides within each V-J. Welch's t-statistics and random forest reduced 450 to 600 V-J features to 13, which were used in a naive Bayes classifier (R e1071). TCRdb ran its own pipeline on the public reads, namely fastp trimming at Q25 and MiXCR clone calling, and kept in-frame beta chains. Each entry is one CDR3 protein sequence, shown with its most common DNA and genes. These V and J calls rely on TCRdb rather than the paper's analysis. Counted in this sample were roughly 500,000 distinct CDR3 sequences; about 20% of them appeared once. 45% to 50% of the sample rests with the top ten.

As encoded in the germline V gene, CDR1 is SGHDT while CDR2 is YYEEEE. CDR3 length: 16 amino acids, cysteine to phenylalanine. CDR3 DNA is the only sequence kept; it has 48 bases, read in frame from the first base. The junction carries 22 bases between V and J, which are trimmed by 4 bases and 5 bases respectively. Moderately to severely active disease, a Clinical Activity Score of at least 3, a NOSPECS grade of at least 4, and a duration under 3 months were present in ophthalmopathy patients. Any patient with an uncontrolled infection, another autoimmune disease, pregnancy or lactation was excluded. Diagnoses relied on clinical symptoms, serum thyroxine and TRAb, thyroid ultrasound and orbital computed tomography. PBMCs were separated from 7.5 to 10 ml of fresh peripheral blood using Ficoll-Paque density gradient centrifugation. Total RNA was extracted with Trizol reagent, and quality was checked on an Agilent 2100 Bioanalyzer.

The chain joins TRBV5-6 to TRBJ2-7, with no D gene named confidently. This TCR was recovered from a woman between 70 and 85 years old with Graves' ophthalmopathy. The material sequenced was blood. The CDR3 protein sequence reads: CASSPLTDGFRDEQYF. In nucleotide form, the sequence is TGTGCCAGCAGCCCACTAACGGACGGGTTTAGGGACGAGCAGTACTTC.